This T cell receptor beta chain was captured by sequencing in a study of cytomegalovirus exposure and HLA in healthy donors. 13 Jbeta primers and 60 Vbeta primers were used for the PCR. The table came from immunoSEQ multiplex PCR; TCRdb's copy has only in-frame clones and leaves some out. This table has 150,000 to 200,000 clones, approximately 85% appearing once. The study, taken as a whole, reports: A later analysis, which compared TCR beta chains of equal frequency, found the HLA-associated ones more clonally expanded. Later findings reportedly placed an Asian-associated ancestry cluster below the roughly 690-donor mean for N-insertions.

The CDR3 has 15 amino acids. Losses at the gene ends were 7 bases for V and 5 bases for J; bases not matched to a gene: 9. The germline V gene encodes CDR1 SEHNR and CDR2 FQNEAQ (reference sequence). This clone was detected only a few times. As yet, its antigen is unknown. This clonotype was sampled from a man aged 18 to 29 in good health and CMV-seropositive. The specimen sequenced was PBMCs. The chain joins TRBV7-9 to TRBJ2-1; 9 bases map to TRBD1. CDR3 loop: CASKQDRGRNNEQFF. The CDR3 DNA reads TGTGCCAGCAAACAGGACAGGGGCCGTAACAATGAGCAGTTCTTC.